This is a list of T cell receptor beta chains from one sample in a study of blood T cell repertoires in COVID-19. Clones were sequenced by immunoSEQ multiplex PCR, and TCRdb holds only the in-frame ones, with some missing. The sample yields around 190,000 clones, 85% seen once. The material sequenced was peripheral blood. These receptors were taken from a woman aged 55-70 years with acute or convalescent COVID-19. The CDR3 runs from the conserved cysteine through the conserved F or W. The D gene is left open where the match is weak. Size is omitted from some rows. Given values are once, few, many or a class for expanded clones.

17	TRBD2	-	TRBV11-2	TRBJ2-2	CASSPIGLAGLTGELFF	TGTGCCAGCAGCCCCATCGGACTAGCGGGTTTAACCGGGGAGCTGTTTTTT
13	-	-	TRBV2	TRBJ2-1	CASTPTNNNEQFF	TGTGCCAGCACCCCGACTAACAACAATGAGCAGTTCTTC
13	TRBD1	-	TRBV29-1	TRBJ1-3	CSVATGYRNTIYF	TGCAGCGTCGCGACAGGGTATAGAAACACCATATATTTT
11	-	-	TRBV6-5	TRBJ1-1	CASRQDIEAFF	TGTGCCAGCAGGCAGGACATTGAAGCTTTCTTT
14	TRBD2	-	TRBV18	TRBJ2-1	CASSKREGRNEQFF	TGTGCCAGCTCAAAGCGGGAGGGAAGAAATGAGCAGTTCTTC
12	-	-	TRBV14	TRBJ1-5	CASSETGRPQHF	TGTGCCAGCAGCGAAACAGGGCGGCCCCAGCATTTT
15	TRBD1	-	TRBV2	TRBJ2-7	CASSAGTGGSYEQYF	TGTGCCAGCAGTGCTGGGACAGGGGGCAGCTACGAGCAGTACTTC
12	-	few	TRBV28	TRBJ1-2	CASMGTAAGYTF	TGTGCCAGCATGGGCACCGCCGCGGGCTACACCTTC
16	TRBD2	-	TRBV5-4	TRBJ2-7	CASSLAGGGSSYEQYF	TGTGCCAGCAGCTTGGCCGGCGGCGGGAGCTCCTACGAGCAGTACTTC
15	-	-	TRBV5-4	TRBJ1-6	CASSLNSGSNSPLHF	TGTGCCAGCAGCTTGAACTCAGGTTCAAATTCACCCCTCCACTTT
13	-	few	TRBV10-1	TRBJ2-7	CASSDVRSYEQYF	TGCGCCAGCAGTGACGTCCGCTCCTACGAGCAGTACTTC
17	TRBD1	-	TRBV18	TRBJ1-5	CASSPNFGTGGNQPQHF	TGTGCCAGCTCACCAAACTTCGGGACAGGGGGCAATCAGCCCCAGCATTTT
15	TRBD1	-	TRBV2	TRBJ1-4	CASSPGTGGNEKLFF	TGTGCCAGCAGTCCGGGGACAGGGGGCAACGAAAAACTGTTTTTT
12	TRBD2	few	TRBV6-5	TRBJ2-3	CISGARTDTQYF	TGTATAAGCGGGGCCCGCACAGATACGCAGTATTTT
14	TRBD1	once	TRBV2	TRBJ2-5	CASRVDRVQETQYF	TGTGCCAGCAGGGTAGACAGGGTCCAAGAGACCCAGTACTTC
15	TRBD1	once	TRBV5-1	TRBJ2-3	CASSHGQGWTDTQYF	TGCGCCAGCAGCCACGGACAGGGGTGGACAGATACGCAGTATTTT
15	-	-	TRBV6-5	TRBJ2-1	CASSYLRTTVGEQFF	TGTGCCAGCAGTTACCTCCGGACTACCGTCGGGGAGCAGTTCTTC
16	TRBD1	-	TRBV6-6	TRBJ1-2	CASRDTSGTAYYGYTF	TGTGCCAGCAGAGACACCTCCGGGACAGCTTACTATGGCTACACCTTC
16	TRBD2	-	TRBV6-7	TRBJ2-1	CASSYSTSGGGDEQFF	TGTGCCAGCAGTTACTCGACTAGCGGGGGGGGCGATGAGCAGTTCTTC
15	TRBD2	-	TRBV6-2/TRBV6-3	TRBJ2-2	CASSLLAGDSGELFF	TGTGCCAGCAGTCTCCTAGCGGGAGACTCCGGGGAGCTGTTTTTT
14	-	-	TRBV7-9	TRBJ2-1	CASSSRRDHNEQFF	TGTGCCAGCAGCTCCAGGAGGGACCACAATGAGCAGTTCTTC
16	-	-	TRBV6-5	TRBJ1-6	CATSLGAARSDSPLHF	TGTGCCACCAGTTTGGGGGCGGCAAGGAGTGATTCACCCCTCCACTTT
13	-	-	TRBV6-5	TRBJ2-7	CASSYSLSYEQYF	TGTGCCAGCAGTTACTCCCTTTCCTACGAGCAGTACTTC
13	TRBD1	once	TRBV5-5	TRBJ2-1	CASSWDRTNEQFF	TGTGCCAGCAGCTGGGACAGGACTAATGAGCAGTTCTTC
14	-	once	TRBV7-9	TRBJ1-1	CASSTTGRVAEAFF	TGTGCCAGCAGCACCACAGGTAGGGTAGCTGAAGCTTTCTTT
15	TRBD1	-	TRBV3-1/TRBV3-2	TRBJ1-1	CASSPLTGRITEAFF	TGTGCCAGCAGCCCTCTGACAGGGAGGATCACTGAAGCTTTCTTT
14	-	-	TRBV11-3	TRBJ2-1	CASSLSPGSHEQFF	TGTGCCAGCAGCTTATCTCCAGGGTCTCATGAGCAGTTCTTC
12	-	-	TRBV7-9	TRBJ2-5	CASSRRSETQYF	TGTGCCAGCAGCCGAAGGAGCGAGACCCAGTACTTC
14	-	-	TRBV7-6	TRBJ1-1	CASSLRALNTEAFF	TGTGCCAGCAGCTTGCGGGCCCTGAACACTGAAGCTTTCTTT
15	-	-	TRBV19	TRBJ1-5	CASGGTAARNQPQHF	TGTGCCAGCGGAGGGACCGCGGCACGAAATCAGCCCCAGCATTTT
14	TRBD2	once	TRBV10-3	TRBJ2-3	CAIRRGLDTDTQYF	TGTGCCATCAGGAGGGGACTAGACACAGATACGCAGTATTTT
16	TRBD2	-	TRBV11-3	TRBJ2-1	CASSFGGLAGVNEQFF	TGTGCCAGCAGCTTTGGCGGACTAGCGGGAGTCAATGAGCAGTTCTTC
12	TRBD2	-	TRBV12-3/TRBV12-4	TRBJ2-1	CASRLAGNEQFF	TGTGCCAGTCGACTAGCGGGGAATGAGCAGTTCTTC
13	TRBD2	-	TRBV14	TRBJ2-5	CASSRLAEETQYF	TGTGCCAGCAGCCGACTAGCGGAAGAGACCCAGTACTTC
14	-	-	TRBV2	TRBJ1-2	CASSEVGQGYGYTF	TGTGCCAGCAGTGAAGTTGGTCAGGGCTATGGCTACACCTTC
15	-	-	TRBV30	TRBJ1-4	CAWSIGQTTNEKLFF	TGTGCCTGGAGTATAGGACAGACAACTAATGAAAAACTGTTTTTT
14	-	once	TRBV7-9	TRBJ1-6	CASSLEGGISPLHF	TGTGCCAGCAGCTTGGAGGGAGGGATTTCACCCCTCCACTTT